Listed here are 16 T cell receptor beta chains from one sample, sequenced in a study of blood T cell repertoires in COVID-19. Sequencing was performed with immunoSEQ multiplex PCR; in TCRdb, only in-frame clones are kept and a portion is missing. The data hold roughly 110,000 clones, with about 82% observed a single time. The sample comprised peripheral blood. These receptors were collected from a man aged 80 or over with COVID-19, enrolled during active disease.

This CDR3 reads CASRIGVTGELFF. Here the CDR3 DNA reads TGTGCCAGCAGAATAGGGGTAACCGGGGAGCTGTTTTTT. V and J are TRBV7-8 and TRBJ2-2, with D possibly TRBD1 on 5 matching bases. The germline V and J ends were trimmed by 6 bases and 5 bases, with 10 bases remaining between them. This CDR3 is built from 13 residues. The germline V gene has CDR1 SGHVS and CDR2 FQNEAQ.

The chain carries TRBV5-5 and TRBJ1-2; tentatively, D is TRBD1 (6 bases). V was clipped by 0 bases and J by 0 bases, with 15 bases between them. This CDR3 has 17 residues. The germline gives CDR1 SGHKS, CDR2 YYEKEE (reference sequence). This chain's CDR3 is CASSLAYPQGANYGYTF. In DNA, the CDR3 is TGTGCCAGCAGCTTGGCTTATCCACAGGGCGCTAACTATGGCTACACCTTC.

The chain joins TRBV3-1 (or the pseudogene TRBV3-2) to TRBJ2-7, with TRBD1 as a possible D gene (6 bases). The CDR3 has 14 residues. V lost 7 bases, J lost 0 bases, and 13 bases lay in between. The germline V gene has CDR1 LGHDT and CDR2 YNNKEL (reference sequence). The chain's CDR3 is CASKPRDNSYEQYF. The CDR3 nucleotides are TGTGCCAGCAAGCCCCGGGACAACTCCTACGAGCAGTACTTC.

The rearrangement joins TRBV11-2 to TRBJ2-1, with TRBD2 identical over 8 bases. The CDR3 covers 17 residues. Germline V gene data show CDR1 as SGHAT and CDR2 as FQNNGV. V trimming: 0 bases; J trimming: 1 base; junction bases outside the gene matches: 5. CDR3 sequence (DNA): TGTGCCAGCAGCTTAGATATCTCTAGCGGGTCCTACAATGAGCAGTTCTTC. Its translation: CASSLDISSGSYNEQFF.

This chain uses TRBV3-1 (or the pseudogene TRBV3-2) with TRBJ1-5; no clear D. With 0 bases removed from V and 5 bases from J, the gap between germline ends came to 8 bases. CDR1 and CDR2 (germline): LGHDT, YNNKEL (reference sequence). The CDR3 spans 14 residues. The CDR3 DNA is TGTGCCAGCAGCCAAGATCCCGGGTATCAGCCCCAGCATTTT. It specifies CASSQDPGYQPQHF.

The chain recombines TRBV10-3 with TRBJ1-1; 10 bases map to TRBD1. The CDR3 length is 15 residues. The junction had 4 bases not matched to a gene; V was cut back by 6 bases and J by 0 bases. CDR1 and CDR2 from the germline V gene are ENHRY and SYGVKD. The CDR3 loop reads CAIRDRGALNTEAFF. The CDR3 DNA sequence: TGTGCCATCAGGGACAGGGGGGCCCTGAACACTGAAGCTTTCTTT.

This chain joins TRBV19 and TRBJ2-2, with D hard to call. Germline lookup yields CDR1 LNHDA and CDR2 SQIVND (reference sequence). The CDR3 covers 14 residues. Deletions cut 7 bases from V and 4 bases from J, with 13 bases between. The CDR3 loop is CASTKTGVTGELFF. In DNA, the CDR3 is TGTGCCAGTACCAAGACGGGTGTCACCGGGGAGCTGTTTTTT. Full variable domain (rest looked up from reference TRBV19 and TRBJ2-2): DGGITQSPKYLFRKEGQNVTLSCEQNLNHDAMYWYRQDPGQGLRLIYYSQIVNDFQKGDIAEGYSVSREKKESFPLTVTSAQKNPTAFYLCASTKTGVTGELFFGEGSRLTVL.

This chain uses TRBV5-5 with TRBJ1-2; a possible D gene is TRBD1 (6 bases). From germline, CDR1 is SGHKS and CDR2 YYEKEE (reference sequence). The CDR3 has 14 residues. V gave up 4 bases and J gave up 0 bases, with 10 bases separating them. In DNA, the CDR3 is TGTGCCAGCAGCGGTGCAGGGGCTAACTATGGCTACACCTTC. Encoded protein: CASSGAGANYGYTF.

This chain joins TRBV30 and TRBJ2-1, with 9 bases that match TRBD1. Germline CDR1 GTSNPN, CDR2 SVGIG (reference sequence). After removal of 6 bases from V and 0 bases from J, the junction contained 9 bases not matched to a gene. The CDR3 totals 16 residues. The CDR3 is CACPSPTGGSYNEQFF. CDR3 nucleotide sequence: TGTGCCTGCCCATCTCCGACAGGGGGCTCCTACAATGAGCAGTTCTTC.

The rearrangement joins TRBV10-2 to TRBJ2-2; 13 nucleotides line up with TRBD2. The CDR3 runs 17 residues. Germline assignment: CDR1 WSHSY and CDR2 SAAADI. V lost 10 bases and J lost 4; bases outside the gene matches: 12. The CDR3 region is CATKGLAGEWGTGELFF. The CDR3 DNA is TGCGCCACCAAAGGACTAGCGGGAGAGTGGGGCACCGGGGAGCTGTTTTTT.

In its sample, this clone was seen once. The J gene is TRBJ2-7, the V gene TRBV15; no firm D call. CDR3 length: 14 residues. V was clipped by 0 bases and J by 0 bases, with 6 bases between them. Germline V gene data show CDR1 as LNHNV and CDR2 as YYDKDF (reference sequence). The CDR3 DNA reads TGTGCCACCAGCAGAGATACTTTCTCCTACGAGCAGTACTTC. Translation gives CATSRDTFSYEQYF.

This clone was detected only a few times. DNA of the CDR3: TGTGCCAGTAGTATTGCAGGATACTACGAGCAGTACTTC. Its protein product is CASSIAGYYEQYF. V and J are TRBV19 and TRBJ2-7; D gene uncertain. CDR1 is LNHDA and CDR2 is SQIVND in the germline V gene (reference sequence). This CDR3 is built from 13 residues. Trimming removed 3 bases from V and 3 bases from J, with 9 bases in between.

This clone was seen a few times. The same CDR3 also results from other DNA sequences found in this sample. The J gene is TRBJ1-1, the V gene TRBV29-1; D is ambiguous. The V gene's germline CDR1 is SQVTM and CDR2 ANQGSEA. V lost 7 bases and J 3 bases, leaving 12 bases between the germline ends. The CDR3 has 12 residues. CDR3 in amino acids: CSASGGDTEAFF. The CDR3 DNA is TGCAGCGCCAGCGGCGGGGACACTGAAGCTTTCTTT.

The J gene is TRBJ2-1, the V gene TRBV5-4, with D maybe TRBD1 (6 bases). Trimming pared 4 bases from V and 5 bases from J, leaving 10 bases between. Germline V gene data show CDR1 as SGHNT and CDR2 as YYREEE (reference sequence). This CDR3 has 13 amino acids. CDR3 sequence reads: CASSKRTDNEQFF. The CDR3 DNA reads as TGTGCCAGCAGCAAAAGGACAGACAATGAGCAGTTCTTC.

This rearrangement joins TRBV21-1 to TRBJ2-7; the DNA was not used to check the table's D call, TRBD2. TRBV21-1 corresponds to a pseudogene. The CDR3 is 18 amino acids. CDR3: CASSKERVRDSGCYEQYF. CDR3 DNA: TGTGCCAGCAGCAAAGAGAGGGTACGAGACTCTGGGTGCTACGAGCAGTACTTC.

This chain connects TRBV28 to TRBJ1-1; D unresolved. Germline V gene data show CDR1 as MDHEN and CDR2 as SYDVKM. The CDR3 sequence is 12 residues long. Trimming cost V 3 bases and J 5 bases, with 7 bases left between them. The CDR3 spells CASSFSVTEAFF. The CDR3 DNA reads as TGTGCCAGCAGTTTTAGCGTTACTGAAGCTTTCTTT.